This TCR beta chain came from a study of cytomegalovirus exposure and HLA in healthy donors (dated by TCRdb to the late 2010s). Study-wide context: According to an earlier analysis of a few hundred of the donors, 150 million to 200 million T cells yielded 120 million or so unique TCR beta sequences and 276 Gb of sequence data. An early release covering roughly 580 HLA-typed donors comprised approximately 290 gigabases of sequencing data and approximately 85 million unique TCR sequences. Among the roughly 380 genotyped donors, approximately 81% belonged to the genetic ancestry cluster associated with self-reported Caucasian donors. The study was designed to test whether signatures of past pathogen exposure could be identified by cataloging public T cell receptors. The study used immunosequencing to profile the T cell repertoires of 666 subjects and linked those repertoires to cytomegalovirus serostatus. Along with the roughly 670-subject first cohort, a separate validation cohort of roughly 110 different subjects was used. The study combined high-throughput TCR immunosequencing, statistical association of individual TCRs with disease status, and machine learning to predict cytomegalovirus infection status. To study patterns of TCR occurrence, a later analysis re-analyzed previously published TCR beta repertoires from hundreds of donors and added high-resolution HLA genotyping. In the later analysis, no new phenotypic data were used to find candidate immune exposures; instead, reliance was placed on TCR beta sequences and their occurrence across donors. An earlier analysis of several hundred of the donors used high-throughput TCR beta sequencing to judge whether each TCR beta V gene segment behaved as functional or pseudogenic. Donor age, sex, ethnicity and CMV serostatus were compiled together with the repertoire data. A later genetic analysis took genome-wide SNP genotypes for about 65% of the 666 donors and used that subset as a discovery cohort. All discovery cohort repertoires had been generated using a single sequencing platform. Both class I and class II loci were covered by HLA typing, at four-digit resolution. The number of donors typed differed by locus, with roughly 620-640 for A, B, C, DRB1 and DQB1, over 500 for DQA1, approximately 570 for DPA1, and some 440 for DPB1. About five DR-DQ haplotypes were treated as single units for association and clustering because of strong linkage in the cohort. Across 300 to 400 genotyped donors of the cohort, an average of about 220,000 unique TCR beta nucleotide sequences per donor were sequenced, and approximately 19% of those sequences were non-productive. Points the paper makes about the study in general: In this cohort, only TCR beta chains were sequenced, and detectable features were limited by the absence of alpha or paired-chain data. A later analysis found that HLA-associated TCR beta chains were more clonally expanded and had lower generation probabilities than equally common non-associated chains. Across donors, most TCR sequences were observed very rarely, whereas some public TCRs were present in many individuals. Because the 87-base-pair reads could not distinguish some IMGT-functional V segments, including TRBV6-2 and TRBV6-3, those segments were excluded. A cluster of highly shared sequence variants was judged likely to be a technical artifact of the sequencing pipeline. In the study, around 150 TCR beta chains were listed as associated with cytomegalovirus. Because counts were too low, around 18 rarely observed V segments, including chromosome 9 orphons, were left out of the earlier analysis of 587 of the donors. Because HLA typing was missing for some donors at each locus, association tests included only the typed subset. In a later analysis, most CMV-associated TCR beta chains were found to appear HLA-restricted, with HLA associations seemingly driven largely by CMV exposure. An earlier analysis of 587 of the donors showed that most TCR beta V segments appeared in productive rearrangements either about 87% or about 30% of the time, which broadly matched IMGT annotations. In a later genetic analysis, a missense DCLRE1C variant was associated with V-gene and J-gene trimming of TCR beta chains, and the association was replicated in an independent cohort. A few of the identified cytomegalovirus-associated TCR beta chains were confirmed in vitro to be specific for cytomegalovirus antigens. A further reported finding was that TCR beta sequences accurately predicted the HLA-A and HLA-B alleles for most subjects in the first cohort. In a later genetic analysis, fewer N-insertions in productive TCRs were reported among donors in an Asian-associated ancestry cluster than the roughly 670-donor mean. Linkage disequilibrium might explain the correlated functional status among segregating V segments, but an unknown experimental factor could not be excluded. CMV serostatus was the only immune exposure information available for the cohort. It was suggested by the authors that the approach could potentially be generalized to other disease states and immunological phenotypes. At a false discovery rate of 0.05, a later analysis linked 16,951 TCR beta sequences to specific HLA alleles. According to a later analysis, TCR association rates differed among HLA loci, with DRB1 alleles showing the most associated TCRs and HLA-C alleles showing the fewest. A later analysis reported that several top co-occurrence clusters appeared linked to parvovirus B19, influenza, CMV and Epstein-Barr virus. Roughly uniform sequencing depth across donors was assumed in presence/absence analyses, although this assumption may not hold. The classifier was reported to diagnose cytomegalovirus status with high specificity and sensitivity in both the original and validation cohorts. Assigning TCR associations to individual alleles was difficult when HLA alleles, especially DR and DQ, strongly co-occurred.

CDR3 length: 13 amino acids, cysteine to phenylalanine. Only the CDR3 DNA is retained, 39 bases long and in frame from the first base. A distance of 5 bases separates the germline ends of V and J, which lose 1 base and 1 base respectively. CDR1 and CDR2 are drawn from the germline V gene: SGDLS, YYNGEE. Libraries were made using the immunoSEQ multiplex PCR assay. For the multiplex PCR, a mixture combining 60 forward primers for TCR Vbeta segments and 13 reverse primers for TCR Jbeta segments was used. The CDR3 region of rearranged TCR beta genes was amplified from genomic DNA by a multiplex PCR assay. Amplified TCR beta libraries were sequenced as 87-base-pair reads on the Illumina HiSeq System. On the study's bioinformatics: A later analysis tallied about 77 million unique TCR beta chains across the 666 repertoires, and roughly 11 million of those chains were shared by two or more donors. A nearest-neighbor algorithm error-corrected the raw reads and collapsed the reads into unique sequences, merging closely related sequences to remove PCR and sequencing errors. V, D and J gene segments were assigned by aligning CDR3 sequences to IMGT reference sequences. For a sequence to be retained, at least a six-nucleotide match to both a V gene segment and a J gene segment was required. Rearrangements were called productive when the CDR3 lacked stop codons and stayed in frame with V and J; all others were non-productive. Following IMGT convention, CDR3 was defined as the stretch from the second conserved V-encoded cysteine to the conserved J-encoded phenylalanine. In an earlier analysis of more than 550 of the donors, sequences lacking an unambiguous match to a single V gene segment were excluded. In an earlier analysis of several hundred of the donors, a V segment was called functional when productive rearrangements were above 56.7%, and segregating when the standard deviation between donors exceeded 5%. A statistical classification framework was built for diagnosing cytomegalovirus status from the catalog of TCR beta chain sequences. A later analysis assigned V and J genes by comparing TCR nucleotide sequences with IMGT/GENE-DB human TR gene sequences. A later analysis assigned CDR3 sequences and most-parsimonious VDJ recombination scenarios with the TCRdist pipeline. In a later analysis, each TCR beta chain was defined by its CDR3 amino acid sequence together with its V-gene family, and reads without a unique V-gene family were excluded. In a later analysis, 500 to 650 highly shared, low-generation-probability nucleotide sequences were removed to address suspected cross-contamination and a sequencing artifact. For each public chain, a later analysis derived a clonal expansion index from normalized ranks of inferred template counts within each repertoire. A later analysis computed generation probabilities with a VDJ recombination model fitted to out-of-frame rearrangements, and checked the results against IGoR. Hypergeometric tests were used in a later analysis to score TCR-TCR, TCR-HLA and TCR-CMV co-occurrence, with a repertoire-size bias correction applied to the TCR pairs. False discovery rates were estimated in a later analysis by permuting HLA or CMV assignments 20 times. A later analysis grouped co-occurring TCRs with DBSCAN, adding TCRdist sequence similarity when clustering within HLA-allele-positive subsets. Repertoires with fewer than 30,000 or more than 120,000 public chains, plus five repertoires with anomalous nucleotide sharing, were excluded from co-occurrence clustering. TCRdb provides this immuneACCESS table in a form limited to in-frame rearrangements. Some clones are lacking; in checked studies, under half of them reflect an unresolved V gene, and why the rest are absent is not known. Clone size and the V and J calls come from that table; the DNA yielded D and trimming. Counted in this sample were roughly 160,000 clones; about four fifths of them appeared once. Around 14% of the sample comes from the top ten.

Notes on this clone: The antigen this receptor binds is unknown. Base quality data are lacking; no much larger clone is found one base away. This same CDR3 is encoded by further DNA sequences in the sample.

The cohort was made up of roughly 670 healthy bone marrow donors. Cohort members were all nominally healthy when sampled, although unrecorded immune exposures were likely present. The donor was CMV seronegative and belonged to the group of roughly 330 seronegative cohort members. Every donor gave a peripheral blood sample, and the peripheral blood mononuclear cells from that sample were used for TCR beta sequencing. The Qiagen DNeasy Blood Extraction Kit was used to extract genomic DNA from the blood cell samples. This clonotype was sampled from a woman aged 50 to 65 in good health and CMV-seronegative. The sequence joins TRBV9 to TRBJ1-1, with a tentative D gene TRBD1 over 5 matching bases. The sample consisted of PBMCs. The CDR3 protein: CASSVQGNTEAFF. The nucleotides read TGTGCCAGCAGCGTACAGGGGAACACTGAAGCTTTCTTT. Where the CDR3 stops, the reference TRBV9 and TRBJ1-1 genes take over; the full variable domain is DSGVTQTPKHLITATGQRVTLRCSPRSGDLSVYWYQQSLDQGLQFLIQYYNGEERAKGNILERFSAQQFPDLHSELNLSSLELGDSALYFCASSVQGNTEAFFGQGTRLTVV.